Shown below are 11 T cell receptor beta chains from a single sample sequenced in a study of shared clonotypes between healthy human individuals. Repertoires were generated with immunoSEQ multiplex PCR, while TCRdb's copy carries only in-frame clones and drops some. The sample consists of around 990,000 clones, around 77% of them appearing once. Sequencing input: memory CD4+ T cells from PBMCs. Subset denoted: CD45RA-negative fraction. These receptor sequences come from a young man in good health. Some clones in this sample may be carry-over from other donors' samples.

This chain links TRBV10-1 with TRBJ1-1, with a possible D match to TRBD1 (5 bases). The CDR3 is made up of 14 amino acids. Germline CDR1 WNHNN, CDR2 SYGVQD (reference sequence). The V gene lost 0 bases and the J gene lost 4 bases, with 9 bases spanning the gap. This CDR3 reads CASSESGAVTEAFF. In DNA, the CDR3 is TGCGCCAGCAGTGAGTCCGGGGCGGTCACTGAAGCTTTCTTT.

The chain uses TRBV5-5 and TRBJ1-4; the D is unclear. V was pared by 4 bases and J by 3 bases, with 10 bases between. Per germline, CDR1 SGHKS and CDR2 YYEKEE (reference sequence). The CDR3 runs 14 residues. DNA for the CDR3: TGTGCCAGCAGCCCTTTGGCCTCTAATGAAAAACTGTTTTTT. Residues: CASSPLASNEKLFF.

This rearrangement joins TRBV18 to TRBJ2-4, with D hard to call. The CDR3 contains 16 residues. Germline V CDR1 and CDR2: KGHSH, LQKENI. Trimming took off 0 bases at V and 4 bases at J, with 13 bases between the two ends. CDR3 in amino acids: CASSPPDLPRKNIQYF. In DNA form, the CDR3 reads TGTGCCAGCTCACCACCGGACCTTCCGAGAAAAAACATTCAGTACTTC.

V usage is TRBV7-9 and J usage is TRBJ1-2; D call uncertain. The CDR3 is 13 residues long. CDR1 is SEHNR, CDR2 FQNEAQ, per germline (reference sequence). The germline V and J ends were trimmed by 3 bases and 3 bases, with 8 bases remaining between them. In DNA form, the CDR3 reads TGTGCCAGCAGCTTTTTACAGTACTATGGCTACACCTTC. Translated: CASSFLQYYGYTF.

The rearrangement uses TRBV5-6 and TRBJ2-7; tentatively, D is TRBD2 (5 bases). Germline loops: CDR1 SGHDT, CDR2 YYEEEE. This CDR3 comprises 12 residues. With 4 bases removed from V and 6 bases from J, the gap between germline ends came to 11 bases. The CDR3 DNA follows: TGTGCCAGCAGCCTGCGCGGAGGCGAGCAGTACTTC. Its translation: CASSLRGGEQYF.

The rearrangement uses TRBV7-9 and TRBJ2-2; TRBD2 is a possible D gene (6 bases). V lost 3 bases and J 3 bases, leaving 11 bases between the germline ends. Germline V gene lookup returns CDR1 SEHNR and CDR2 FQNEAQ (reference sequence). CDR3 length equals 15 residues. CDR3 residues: CASSLSSSDTGELFF. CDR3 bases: TGTGCCAGCAGCTTGTCGTCTAGCGACACCGGGGAGCTGTTTTTT.

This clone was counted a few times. CDR3 protein: CASSQLRGLTYEQYF. CDR3 nucleotides: TGTGCCAGCAGCCAACTGCGGGGATTAACCTACGAGCAGTACTTC. V usage is TRBV14 and J usage is TRBJ2-7; D perhaps matches TRBD2 (6 bases). Germline CDR1 reads SGHDN; CDR2 reads FVKESK. Trimming took 2 bases from V and 2 from J, leaving 13 bases between them. The CDR3 consists of 15 residues.

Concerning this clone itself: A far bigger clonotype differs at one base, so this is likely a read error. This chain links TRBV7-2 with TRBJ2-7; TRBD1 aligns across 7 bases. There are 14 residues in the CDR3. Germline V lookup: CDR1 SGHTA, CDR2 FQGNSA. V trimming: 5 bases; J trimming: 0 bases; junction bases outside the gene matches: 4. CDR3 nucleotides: TGTGCCAGCAGCACCCGGGACAGCTCCTACGAGCAGTACTTC. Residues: CASSTRDSSYEQYF.

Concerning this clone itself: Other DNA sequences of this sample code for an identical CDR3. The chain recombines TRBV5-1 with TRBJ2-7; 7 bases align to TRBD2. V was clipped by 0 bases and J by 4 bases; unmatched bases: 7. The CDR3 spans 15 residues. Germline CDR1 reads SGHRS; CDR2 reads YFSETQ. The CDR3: CASSLGSPGGYEQYF. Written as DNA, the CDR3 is TGCGCCAGCAGCTTGGGGAGCCCGGGAGGTTACGAGCAGTACTTC.

CDR3 DNA: TGTGCCATCAGTGACTCGGACAGCTATGGCTACACCTTC. As protein: CAISDSDSYGYTF. The chain joins TRBV10-3 to TRBJ1-2, with D perhaps matching TRBD1 (6 bases). This CDR3 comprises 13 residues. Germline-derived CDR1 and CDR2 are ENHRY and SYGVKD. Trimming stripped 3 bases from V and 4 bases from J, with 9 bases between.

CDR3 coding DNA: TGTGCCAGTAGCCGGCCTTCATATGGCTACACCTTC. Amino acid sequence: CASSRPSYGYTF. The genes are TRBV19 and TRBJ1-2; the D is unclear. This CDR3 is built from 12 residues. V lost 6 bases and J lost 5, with 10 bases in between. Germline V gene lookup returns CDR1 LNHDA and CDR2 SQIVND (reference sequence).